Following are 31 T cell receptor beta chains from one sample sequenced in a study of cytomegalovirus exposure and HLA in healthy donors. This PCR relied on a set of 60 Vbeta primers and 13 Jbeta primers. Assay used: immunoSEQ multiplex PCR; TCRdb lists only in-frame clones, some missing. The sample holds 110,000 or so clones, approximately 76% seen once. The sequenced sample was PBMCs. All receptors come from a man between 35 and 55 years old in good health and CMV-seronegative.

The chain has TRBV7-9 and TRBJ2-7; 7 positions agree with TRBD2. V was pared by 0 bases and J by 7 bases, with 12 bases of the junction left unmatched. Per the germline V gene, CDR1 is SEHNR and CDR2 is FQNEAQ (reference sequence). The CDR3 runs to 16 residues. For the CDR3, the DNA is TGTGCCAGCAGCTTAGCGGGAGGGCCCGGGGCTGGGGAGCAGTACTTC. Residues: CASSLAGGPGAGEQYF.

The CDR3 spells CAWTLDLGLSPLHF. The CDR3 region has the DNA TGTGCCTGGACCCTTGACCTGGGCCTTTCACCCCTCCACTTT. The rearrangement uses TRBV30 and TRBJ1-6; D unresolved. The CDR3 has 14 residues. With 4 bases removed from V and 9 bases from J, the gap between germline ends came to 16 bases. Germline V CDR1 and CDR2: GTSNPN, SVGIG (reference sequence).

Written as DNA, the CDR3 is TGCGCCAGCAGCTTGACTAGCGGGTCCCTCTACGAGCAGTACTTC. Its translation: CASSLTSGSLYEQYF. The rearrangement joins TRBV5-1 to TRBJ2-7; 9 nucleotides match TRBD2. The germline gives CDR1 SGHRS, CDR2 YFSETQ. This CDR3 has 15 residues. V lost 1 base to trimming and J lost 3 bases; unmatched junction nucleotides: 5.

This clone was detected only a few times. This sequence joins TRBV27 and TRBJ1-1, with D unclear. The CDR3 runs 13 residues. The germline V and J ends were trimmed by 5 bases and 5 bases, with 12 bases remaining between them. Germline CDR1 is MNHEY and CDR2 is SMNVEV (reference sequence). The CDR3 DNA is TGTGCCAGCAGTACACCAAGTCGAACTGAAGCTTTCTTT. Translating it yields CASSTPSRTEAFF.

J is TRBJ2-7 and V is TRBV2, with D possibly matching TRBD2 (6 bases). Germline V gene data show CDR1 as SNHLY and CDR2 as FYNNEI. V was shortened by 6 bases and J by 2 bases, with 14 bases between the two germline ends. The CDR3 is 14 residues long. The CDR3 sequence: CASSERLVPYEQYF. The CDR3 bases are TGTGCCAGCAGCGAGAGACTAGTCCCCTACGAGCAGTACTTC.

The chain links TRBV7-9 to TRBJ1-3; D remains unclear. The CDR3 length is 15 residues. CDR1 is SEHNR and CDR2 is FQNEAQ in the germline V gene (reference sequence). V lost 5 bases and J 0 bases, leaving 11 bases between the germline ends. CDR3 nucleotides: TGTGCCAGCAGCCCTACCGACTTCTCTGGAAACACCATATATTTT. This codes for CASSPTDFSGNTIYF.

The chain employs TRBV7-2 and TRBJ2-2; D remains ambiguous. V dropped 1 base and J dropped 4 bases, with 16 bases sitting between them. Germline V gene data show CDR1 as SGHTA and CDR2 as FQGNSA. This CDR3 is 17 amino acids long. In DNA, the CDR3 is TGTGCCAGCAGCTTAGTCCCCCCCCTAAGCCTCACCGGGGAGCTGTTTTTT. Its translation is CASSLVPPLSLTGELFF.

The chain is built from TRBV30 and TRBJ1-3, with 7 bases matching TRBD1. Germline lookup yields CDR1 GTSNPN and CDR2 SVGIG (reference sequence). The V segment lost 2 bases and the J segment 7 bases; nucleotides outside the gene matches: 5. The CDR3 consists of 13 residues. CDR3 DNA: TGTGCCTGGAGTTCAGACAGGGCTAACACCATATATTTT. Translation: CAWSSDRANTIYF.

This clone was detected once. The rearrangement links TRBV2 to TRBJ2-7; tentatively, D is TRBD2 (6 bases). This CDR3 contains 15 residues. Trimming took off 6 bases at V and 0 bases at J, with 15 bases between the two ends. In germline, CDR1 is SNHLY, CDR2 FYNNEI. CDR3 sequence reads: CASSGGLGSSYEQYF. The CDR3 region has the DNA TGTGCCAGCAGCGGGGGTTTGGGGTCCTCCTACGAGCAGTACTTC.

The chain combines TRBV6-5 with TRBJ2-7; TRBD2 matches at 12 bases. The CDR3 loop spans 13 amino acids. Germline values: CDR1 MNHEY, CDR2 SVGAGI. The trim removed 10 bases at V and 9 bases at J, leaving 10 bases unmatched. CDR3 coding DNA: TGTGCCACGTTGGACCTAGCGGGGGGGCGGCAGTACTTC. Its protein is CATLDLAGGRQYF.

This chain connects TRBV7-6 to TRBJ2-7; weak D call: TRBD2 (6 bases). This CDR3 comprises 14 residues. Germline V gives CDR1 SGHVS, CDR2 FNYEAQ. V was cut by 1 base and J by 6 bases, with 13 bases left in between. CDR3: CASSLGPRGSEQYF. The CDR3 DNA sequence: TGTGCCAGCAGCTTAGGCCCCCGGGGGAGCGAGCAGTACTTC.

This sequence joins TRBV5-8 and TRBJ1-4; 12 bases agree with TRBD1. CDR1 SGHTS and CDR2 YDEGEE come from the germline V gene. Trimming took 6 bases from V and 8 from J; bases not matched to a gene: 11. The CDR3 has 16 residues. The CDR3 sequence: CASTLGTGGRQEKLFF. Here the CDR3 DNA reads TGTGCCAGCACCCTGGGGACAGGGGGCAGGCAAGAAAAACTGTTTTTT.

This chain uses TRBV25-1 with TRBJ1-5; TRBD1 matches 7 bases. This CDR3 comprises 14 residues. Germline CDR1 is MGHDK and CDR2 is SYGVNS. V shed 5 bases, J shed 5 bases, and the junction held 6 bases outside the gene matches. CDR3 DNA sequence: TGTGCCAGCAGTCAACAGGGGACCCATCAGCCCCAGCATTTT. It translates to CASSQQGTHQPQHF.

The gene calls are TRBV19 and TRBJ2-2; TRBD1 is a possible D gene (5 bases). V lost 5 bases and J 1 base, leaving 11 bases between the germline ends. The CDR3 is 15 amino acids. Germline lookup yields CDR1 LNHDA and CDR2 SQIVND (reference sequence). The CDR3 DNA follows: TGTGCCAGTAGTGAGAGCAGGGTGAACACCGGGGAGCTGTTTTTT. It translates to CASSESRVNTGELFF.

The chain is built from TRBV9 and TRBJ1-3; 8 bases fit TRBD1. The CDR3 covers 16 residues. Looked up from germline, CDR1 is SGDLS and CDR2 is YYNGEE. Trimming cost V 3 bases and J 5 bases; bases outside gene matches: 10. CDR3 loop: CASSALTGGERNTIYF. CDR3 coding DNA: TGTGCCAGCAGCGCCCTTACAGGGGGTGAAAGAAACACCATATATTTT.

The sample holds a few counts of this clone. The V call is TRBV2, the J call TRBJ2-7; 9 nucleotides line up with TRBD1. The V gene's germline CDR1 is SNHLY and CDR2 FYNNEI. The CDR3 contains 15 residues. With 6 bases clipped from V and 4 bases from J, the junction kept 10 bases outside the gene matches. The DNA for the CDR3 is TGTGCCAGCAGCGCTCCGAGGACAGGGGTATACGAGCAGTACTTC. This gives the protein CASSAPRTGVYEQYF.

This rearrangement joins TRBV7-9 to TRBJ2-1; 7 nucleotides agree with TRBD2. The CDR3 totals 14 residues. V trimming: 3 bases; J trimming: 9 bases; junction bases outside the gene matches: 8. Germline CDR1 is SEHNR and CDR2 is FQNEAQ (reference sequence). The CDR3: CASSFSAGVGEQFF. CDR3 in DNA: TGTGCCAGCAGCTTTTCGGCGGGGGTAGGTGAGCAGTTCTTC.

The chain has TRBV27 and TRBJ1-2; D is unclear. This CDR3 comprises 15 residues. The germline CDR1 and CDR2 sequences are MNHEY and SMNVEV (reference sequence). The germline V and J ends were trimmed by 5 bases and 8 bases, with 21 bases remaining between them. CDR3: CASSLLRGGWEGYTF. The DNA for the CDR3 is TGTGCCAGCAGTCTTCTCCGAGGAGGGTGGGAAGGCTACACCTTC.

This clone was seen more than once but under ten times. The chain couples TRBV6-6 to TRBJ1-4; D is unclear. CDR1 is MNHNY and CDR2 is SVGAGI in the germline V gene (reference sequence). This CDR3 spans 15 amino acids. Trimming pared 5 bases from V and 5 bases from J, leaving 15 bases between. DNA for the CDR3: TGTGCCAGCAGTAGACCCCCGGGGATGAATGAAAAACTGTTTTTT. Its translation: CASSRPPGMNEKLFF.

This clone was seen only a few times. The V call is TRBV5-6, the J call TRBJ2-7, with 8 bases matching TRBD1. Germline V gives CDR1 SGHDT, CDR2 YYEEEE. This CDR3 contains 18 residues. The V gene end was trimmed by 5 bases and the J gene end by 11 bases; junction bases not matched to a gene: 27. CDR3 nucleotide sequence: TGTGCCAGCAGTCAGGGTTTGTCAGGGGGCCTACTAGGTATGGAGGAGTACTTC. This gives the protein CASSQGLSGGLLGMEEYF.

The chain recombines TRBV7-2 with TRBJ2-5; 11 nucleotides line up with TRBD1. J was trimmed by 5 bases and V by 3 bases; bases with no gene match: 5. Germline lookup yields CDR1 SGHTA and CDR2 FQGNSA. This CDR3 comprises 15 residues. The CDR3 loop is CASSLDRGRGETQYF. The DNA of the CDR3 is TGTGCCAGCAGCTTGGACAGGGGGCGGGGGGAGACCCAGTACTTC. Together with reference TRBV7-2 and TRBJ2-5, the CDR3 gives the full variable domain: GAGVSQSPSNKVTEKGKDVELRCDPISGHTALYWYRQSLGQGLEFLIYFQGNSAPDKSGLPSDRFSAERTGGSVSTLTIQRTQQEDSAVYLCASSLDRGRGETQYFGPGTRLLVL.

The chain has TRBV4-3 and TRBJ2-3; D perhaps matches TRBD1 (5 bases). Germline CDR1 is LGHNA and CDR2 is YSLEER. Trimming took off 1 base at V and 1 base at J, with 9 bases between the two ends. The CDR3 totals 15 residues. The CDR3 DNA follows: TGCGCCAGCAGCCAAGGGGGCAGGGGCACAGATACGCAGTATTTT. This gives the protein CASSQGGRGTDTQYF.

The chain uses TRBV6-5 and TRBJ1-5; D is perhaps TRBD1 (5 bases). With 1 base removed from V and 7 bases from J, the gap between germline ends came to 11 bases. The CDR3 has 14 amino acids. Germline loops: CDR1 MNHEY, CDR2 SVGAGI. In nucleotides, the CDR3 is TGTGCCAGCAGTTACTATGCAGGGAACCAGCCCCAGCATTTT. Translation gives CASSYYAGNQPQHF.

The CDR3 nucleotides are TGTGCCAGCTCACCACCTAGGACAGCCCGGGTGGAGCAGTACTTC. Translating gives CASSPPRTARVEQYF. This rearrangement joins TRBV18 to TRBJ2-7; TRBD1 might be the D (6 bases). Trimming cost V 0 bases and J 7 bases, with 16 bases left between them. The V gene's germline CDR1 is KGHSH and CDR2 LQKENI. CDR3 length: 15 residues.

This chain links TRBV11-2 with TRBJ1-1, with D possibly matching TRBD1 (6 bases). V gave up 5 bases and J gave up 1 base, with 8 bases separating them. Germline CDR1 and CDR2: SGHAT and FQNNGV. The CDR3 spans 13 residues. The CDR3 DNA sequence: TGTGCCAGCAGCGCGGACAGGAACACTGAAGCTTTCTTT. This gives the protein CASSADRNTEAFF.

The chain carries TRBV6-6 and TRBJ1-5; 10 bases match TRBD1. Trimming cost V 4 bases and J 2 bases; bases outside gene matches: 5. Germline CDR1 is MNHNY and CDR2 is SVGAGI (reference sequence). This CDR3 contains 16 residues. The CDR3 loop reads CASSFPTGGGNQPQHF. The CDR3, as DNA: TGTGCCAGCAGTTTCCCGACAGGGGGCGGCAATCAGCCCCAGCATTTT.

This rearrangement joins TRBV11-2 to TRBJ2-7; D is perhaps TRBD1 (6 bases). There are 16 residues in the CDR3. Germline V gene sequence: CDR1 SGHAT, CDR2 FQNNGV. Trimming stripped 4 bases from V and 1 base from J, with 17 bases between. In nucleotides, the CDR3 is TGTGCCAGCAGCTCCAGGGGAATTATTGCGTCCTACGAGCAGTACTTC. This sequence encodes CASSSRGIIASYEQYF.

The rearrangement joins TRBV5-1 to TRBJ1-1; 8 bases are a match to TRBD1. V was clipped by 3 bases and J by 5 bases; unmatched bases: 3. The germline CDR1 and CDR2 sequences are SGHRS and YFSETQ. The CDR3 loop spans 13 amino acids. CDR3 DNA: TGCGCCAGCAGCTCGCAGGGGGCAACTGAAGCTTTCTTT. Protein: CASSSQGATEAFF.

The chain combines TRBV7-8 with TRBJ2-5; TRBD1 aligns across 9 bases. The CDR3 contains 15 residues. CDR1 SGHVS and CDR2 FQNEAQ come from the germline V gene. Germline trimming cut 5 bases from V and 3 bases from J; bases unmatched to any gene: 7. This CDR3 reads CASSRRDRVEETQYF. The CDR3 DNA follows: TGTGCCAGCAGCAGAAGGGACAGGGTAGAAGAGACCCAGTACTTC.

This rearrangement joins TRBV15 to TRBJ1-4; tentative D call: TRBD1 (5 bases). Trimming removed 5 bases at V and 7 bases at J, with 14 bases between. CDR3 length: 14 amino acids. Germline loops: CDR1 LNHNV, CDR2 YYDKDF (reference sequence). CDR3 region: CATSEGVQGEKLFF. DNA of the CDR3: TGTGCCACCAGCGAAGGGGTTCAGGGTGAAAAACTGTTTTTT.

The CDR3 DNA sequence: TGTGCCAGCAGCTTGAGCTCCTACGAGCAGTACTTC. Amino acid sequence: CASSLSSYEQYF. The gene calls are TRBV7-9 and TRBJ2-7; D not certain. Germline V CDR1 and CDR2: SEHNR, FQNEAQ (reference sequence). Between the trimmed V and J ends, which lost 3 bases and 0 bases, there was a span of 3 bases. This CDR3 is built from 12 residues.